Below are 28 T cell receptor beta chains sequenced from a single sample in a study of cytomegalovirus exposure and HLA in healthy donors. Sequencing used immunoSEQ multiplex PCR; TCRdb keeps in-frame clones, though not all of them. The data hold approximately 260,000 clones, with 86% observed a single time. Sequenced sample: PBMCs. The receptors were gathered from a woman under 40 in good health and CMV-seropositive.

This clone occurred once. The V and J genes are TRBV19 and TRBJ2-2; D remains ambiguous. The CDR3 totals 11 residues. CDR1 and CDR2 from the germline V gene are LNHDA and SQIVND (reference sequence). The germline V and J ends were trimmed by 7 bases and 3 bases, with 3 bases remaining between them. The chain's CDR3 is CASTYTGELFF. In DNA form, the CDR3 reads TGTGCCAGTACCTACACCGGGGAGCTGTTTTTT.

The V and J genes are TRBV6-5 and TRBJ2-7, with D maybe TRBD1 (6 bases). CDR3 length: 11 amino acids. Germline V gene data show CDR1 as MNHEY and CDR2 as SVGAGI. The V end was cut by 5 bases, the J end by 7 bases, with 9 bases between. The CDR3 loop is CASSQGREQYF. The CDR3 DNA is TGTGCCAGCAGTCAGGGGAGAGAGCAGTACTTC.

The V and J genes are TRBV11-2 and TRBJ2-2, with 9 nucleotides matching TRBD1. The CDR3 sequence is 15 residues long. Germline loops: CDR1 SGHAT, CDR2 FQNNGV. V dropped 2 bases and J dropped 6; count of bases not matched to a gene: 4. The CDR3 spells CASSLRDRVAGELFF. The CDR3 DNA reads TGTGCCAGCAGCTTACGGGACAGGGTCGCCGGGGAGCTGTTTTTT.

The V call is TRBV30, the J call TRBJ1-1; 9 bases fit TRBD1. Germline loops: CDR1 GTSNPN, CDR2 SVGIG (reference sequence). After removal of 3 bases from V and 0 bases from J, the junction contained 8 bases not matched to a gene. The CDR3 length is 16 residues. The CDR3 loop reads CAWSHKTGGLNTEAFF. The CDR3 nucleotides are TGTGCCTGGAGCCATAAGACAGGGGGTCTGAACACTGAAGCTTTCTTT.

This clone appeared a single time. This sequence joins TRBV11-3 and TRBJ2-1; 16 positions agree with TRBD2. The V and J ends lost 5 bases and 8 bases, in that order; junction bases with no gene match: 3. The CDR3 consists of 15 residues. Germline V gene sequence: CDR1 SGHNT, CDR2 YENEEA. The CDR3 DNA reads TGTGCCAGCAGCCTGGGGACTAGCGGGAGGGATGAGCAGTTCTTC. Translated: CASSLGTSGRDEQFF.

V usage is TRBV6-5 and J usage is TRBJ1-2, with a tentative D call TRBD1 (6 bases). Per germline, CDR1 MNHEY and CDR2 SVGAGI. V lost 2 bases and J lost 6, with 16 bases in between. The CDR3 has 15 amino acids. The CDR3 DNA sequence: TGTGCCAGCAGTTACGGGACAATGGAACGGGATGGCTACACCTTC. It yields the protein CASSYGTMERDGYTF.

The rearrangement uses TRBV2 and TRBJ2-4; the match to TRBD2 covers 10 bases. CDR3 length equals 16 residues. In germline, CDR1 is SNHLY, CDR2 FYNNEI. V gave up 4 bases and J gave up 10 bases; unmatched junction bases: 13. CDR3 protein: CASSAPSGSDNGIQYF. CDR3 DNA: TGTGCCAGCAGTGCTCCTAGCGGGAGTGACAACGGTATTCAGTACTTC.

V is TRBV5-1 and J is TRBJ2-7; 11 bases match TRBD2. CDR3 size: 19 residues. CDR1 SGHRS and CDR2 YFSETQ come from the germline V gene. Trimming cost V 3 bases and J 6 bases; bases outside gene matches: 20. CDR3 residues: CASSWKDIAGGPLLVEQYF. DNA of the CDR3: TGCGCCAGCAGCTGGAAGGATATAGCGGGAGGGCCGTTGCTTGTCGAGCAGTACTTC.

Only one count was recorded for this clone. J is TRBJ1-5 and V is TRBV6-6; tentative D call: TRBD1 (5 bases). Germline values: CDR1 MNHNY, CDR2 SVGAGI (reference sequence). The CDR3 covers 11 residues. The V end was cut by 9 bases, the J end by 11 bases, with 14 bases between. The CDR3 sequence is CASGALGAQHF. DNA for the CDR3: TGTGCCAGTGGGGCTTTAGGGGCCCAGCATTTT.

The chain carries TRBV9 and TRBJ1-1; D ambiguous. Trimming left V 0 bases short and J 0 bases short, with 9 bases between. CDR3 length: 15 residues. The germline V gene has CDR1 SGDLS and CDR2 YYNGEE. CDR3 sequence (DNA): TGTGCCAGCAGCGTAGAGAGATCCATGAACACTGAAGCTTTCTTT. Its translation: CASSVERSMNTEAFF.

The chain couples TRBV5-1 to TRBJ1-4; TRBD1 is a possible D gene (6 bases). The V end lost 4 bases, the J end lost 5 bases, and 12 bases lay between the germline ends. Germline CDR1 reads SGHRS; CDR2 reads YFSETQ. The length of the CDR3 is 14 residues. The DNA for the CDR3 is TGCGCCAGCAGCCAGGACAGACCGAATGAAAAACTGTTTTTT. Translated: CASSQDRPNEKLFF.

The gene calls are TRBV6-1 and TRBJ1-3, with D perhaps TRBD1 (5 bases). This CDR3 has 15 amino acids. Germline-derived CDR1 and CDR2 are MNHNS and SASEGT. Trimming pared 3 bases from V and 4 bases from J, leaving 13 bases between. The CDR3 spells CASSDPRGRGNTIYF. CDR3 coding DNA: TGTGCCAGCAGTGACCCAAGGGGTCGCGGAAACACCATATATTTT.

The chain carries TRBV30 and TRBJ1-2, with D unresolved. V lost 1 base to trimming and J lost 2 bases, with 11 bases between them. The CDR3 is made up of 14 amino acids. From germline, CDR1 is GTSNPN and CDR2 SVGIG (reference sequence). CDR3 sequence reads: CAWSADTVNYGYTF. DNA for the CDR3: TGTGCCTGGAGTGCTGATACAGTAAACTATGGCTACACCTTC. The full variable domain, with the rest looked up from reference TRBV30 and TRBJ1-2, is SQTIHQWPATLVQPVGSPLSLECTVEGTSNPNLYWYRQAAGRGLQLLFYSVGIGQISSEVPQNLSASRPQDRQFILSSKKLLLSDSGFYLCAWSADTVNYGYTFGSGTRLTVV.

CDR3 protein: CASSQDMGRGNTIYF. The CDR3 DNA reads TGTGCCAGCAGCCAAGATATGGGGAGGGGAAACACCATATATTTT. The chain recombines TRBV4-2 with TRBJ1-3; no clear D. The CDR3 is made up of 15 amino acids. CDR1 and CDR2 from the germline V gene are LGHNA and YNFKEQ. Trimming removed 0 bases at V and 4 bases at J, with 10 bases between.

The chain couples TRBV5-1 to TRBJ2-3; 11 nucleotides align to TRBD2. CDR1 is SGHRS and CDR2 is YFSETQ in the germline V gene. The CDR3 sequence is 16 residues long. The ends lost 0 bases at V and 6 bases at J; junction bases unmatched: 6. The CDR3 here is CASSLAGSSGRDTQYF. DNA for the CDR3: TGCGCCAGCAGCTTGGCCGGGTCTAGCGGGAGGGATACGCAGTATTTT.

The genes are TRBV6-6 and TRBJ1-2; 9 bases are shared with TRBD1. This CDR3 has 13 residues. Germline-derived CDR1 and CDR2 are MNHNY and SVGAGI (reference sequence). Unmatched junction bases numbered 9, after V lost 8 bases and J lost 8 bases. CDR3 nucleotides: TGTGCCAGCTTGGCGACAGGGGGGAGAGGCTACACCTTC. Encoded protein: CASLATGGRGYTF.

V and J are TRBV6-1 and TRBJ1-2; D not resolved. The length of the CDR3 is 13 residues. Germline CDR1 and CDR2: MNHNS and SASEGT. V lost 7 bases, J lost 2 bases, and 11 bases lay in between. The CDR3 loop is CASTLTGNYGYTF. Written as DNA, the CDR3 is TGTGCCAGCACTCTGACTGGAAACTATGGCTACACCTTC.

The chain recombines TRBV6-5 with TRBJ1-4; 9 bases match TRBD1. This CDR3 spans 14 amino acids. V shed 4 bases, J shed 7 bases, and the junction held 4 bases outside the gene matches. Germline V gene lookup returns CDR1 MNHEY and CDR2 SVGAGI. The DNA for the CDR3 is TGTGCCAGCAGTTGGGGACAGGGCGCTGAAAAACTGTTTTTT. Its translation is CASSWGQGAEKLFF.

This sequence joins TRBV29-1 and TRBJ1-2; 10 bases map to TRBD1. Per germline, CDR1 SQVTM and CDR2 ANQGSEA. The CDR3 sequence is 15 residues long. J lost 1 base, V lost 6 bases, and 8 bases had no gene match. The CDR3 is CSVRDRGQLNYGYTF. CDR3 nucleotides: TGCAGCGTGAGGGACAGGGGTCAACTTAACTATGGCTACACCTTC. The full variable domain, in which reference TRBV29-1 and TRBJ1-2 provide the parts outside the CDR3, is SAVISQKPSRDICQRGTSLTIQCQVDSQVTMMFWYRQQPGQSLTLIATANQGSEATYESGFVIDKFPISRPNLTFSTLTVSNMSPEDSSIYLCSVRDRGQLNYGYTFGSGTRLTVV.

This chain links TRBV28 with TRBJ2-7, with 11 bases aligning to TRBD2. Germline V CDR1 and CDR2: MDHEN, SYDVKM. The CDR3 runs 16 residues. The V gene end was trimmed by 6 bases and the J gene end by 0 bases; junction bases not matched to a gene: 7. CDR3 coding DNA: TGTGCCAGCAGCTTGGGACTAGCGGCCCCCTCCTACGAGCAGTACTTC. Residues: CASSLGLAAPSYEQYF.

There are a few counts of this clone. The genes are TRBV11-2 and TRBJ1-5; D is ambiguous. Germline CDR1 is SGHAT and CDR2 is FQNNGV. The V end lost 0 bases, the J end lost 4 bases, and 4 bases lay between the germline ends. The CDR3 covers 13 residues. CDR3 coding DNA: TGTGCCAGCAGCTTAGATCTAAATCAGCCCCAGCATTTT. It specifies CASSLDLNQPQHF. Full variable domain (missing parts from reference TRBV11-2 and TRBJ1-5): EAGVAQSPRYKIIEKRQSVAFWCNPISGHATLYWYQQILGQGPKLLIQFQNNGVVDDSQLPKDRFSAERLKGVDSTLKIQPAKLEDSAVYLCASSLDLNQPQHFGDGTRLSIL.

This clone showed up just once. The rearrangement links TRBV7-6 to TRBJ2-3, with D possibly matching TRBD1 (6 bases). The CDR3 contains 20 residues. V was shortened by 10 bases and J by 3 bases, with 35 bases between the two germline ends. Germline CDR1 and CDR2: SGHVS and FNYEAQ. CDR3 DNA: TGTGCCACTCAGACCCCTCAGGGGTTTGAGGGGGAGAGGGGTACAGATACGCAGTATTTT. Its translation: CATQTPQGFEGERGTDTQYF.

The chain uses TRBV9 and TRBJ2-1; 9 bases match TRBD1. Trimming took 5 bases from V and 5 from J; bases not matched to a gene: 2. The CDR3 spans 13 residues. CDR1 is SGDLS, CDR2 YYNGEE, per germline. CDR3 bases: TGTGCCAGCAGAGGACAGGGGAACAATGAGCAGTTCTTC. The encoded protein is CASRGQGNNEQFF.

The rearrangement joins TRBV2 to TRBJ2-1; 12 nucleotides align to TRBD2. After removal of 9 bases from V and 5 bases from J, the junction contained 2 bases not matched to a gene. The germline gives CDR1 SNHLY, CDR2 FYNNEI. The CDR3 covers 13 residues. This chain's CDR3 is CASGLAGHNEQFF. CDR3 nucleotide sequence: TGTGCCAGTGGACTAGCGGGACACAATGAGCAGTTCTTC.

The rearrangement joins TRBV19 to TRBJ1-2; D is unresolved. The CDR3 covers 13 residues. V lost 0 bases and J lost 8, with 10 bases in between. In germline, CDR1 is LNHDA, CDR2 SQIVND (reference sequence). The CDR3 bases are TGTGCCAGTAGTATAGATCGGGTTGGAGGCTACACCTTC. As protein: CASSIDRVGGYTF.

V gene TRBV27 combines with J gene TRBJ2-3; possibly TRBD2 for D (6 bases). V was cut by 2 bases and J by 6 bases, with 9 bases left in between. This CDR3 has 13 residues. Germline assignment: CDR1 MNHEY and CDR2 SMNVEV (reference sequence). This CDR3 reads CASSLRGWDTQYF. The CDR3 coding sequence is TGTGCCAGCAGTTTACGGGGGTGGGATACGCAGTATTTT.

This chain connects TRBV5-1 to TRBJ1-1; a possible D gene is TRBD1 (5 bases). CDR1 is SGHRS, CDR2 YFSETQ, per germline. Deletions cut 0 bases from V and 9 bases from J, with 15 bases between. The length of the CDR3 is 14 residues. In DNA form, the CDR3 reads TGCGCCAGCAGCTTGGATAGTCCTACAGGACAAGCTTTCTTT. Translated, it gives CASSLDSPTGQAFF. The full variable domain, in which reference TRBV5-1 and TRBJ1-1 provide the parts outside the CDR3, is KAGVTQTPRYLIKTRGQQVTLSCSPISGHRSVSWYQQTPGQGLQFLFEYFSETQRNKGNFPGRFSGRQFSNSRSEMNVSTLELGDSALYLCASSLDSPTGQAFFGQGTRLTVV.

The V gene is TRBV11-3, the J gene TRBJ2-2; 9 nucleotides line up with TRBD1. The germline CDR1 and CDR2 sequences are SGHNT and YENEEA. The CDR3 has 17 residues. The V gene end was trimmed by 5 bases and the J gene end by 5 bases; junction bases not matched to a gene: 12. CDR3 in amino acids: CASSPDGYRGRTGELFF. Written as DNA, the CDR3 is TGTGCCAGCAGCCCCGACGGGTACAGGGGGCGAACCGGGGAGCTGTTTTTT.